This T cell receptor beta chain is from a study of identical twins. This clonotype was seen only a few times. As yet, its antigen is unknown. TCRdb processed the 5' RACE reads anew with MiXCR; each CDR3 protein has one entry. Among a few hundred thousand distinct CDR3 sequences listed, approximately 17% were seen once. Study-level points and caveats: Among beta out-of-frame sequences, excess sharing between twins appeared weaker. Carriage of fewer insertions was seen in abundant cord blood beta clonotypes, whereas memory repertoires showed none. Potential partial confounding of zero-insertion analyses by invariant MAIT and iNKT cells was noted. The study found excess low generation probability among twin-shared out-of-frame alpha sequences.

The sequence was obtained from a man in his fifties in good health. Sequencing was carried out using naive T cells sorted from blood.

The CDR3 sequence: CASSLVFRNTGELFF. CDR3 DNA: TGTGCCAGCAGCTTAGTTTTCAGGAACACCGGGGAGCTGTTTTTT. V and J are TRBV7-6 and TRBJ2-2, with D uncertain. The V end was cut by 1 base, the J end by 1 base, with 7 bases between. The CDR3 is 15 amino acids. Germline values: CDR1 SGHVS, CDR2 FNYEAQ. Full variable domain (rest looked up from reference TRBV7-6 and TRBJ2-2): GAGVSQSPRYKVTKRGQDVALRCDPISGHVSLYWYRQALGQGPEFLTYFNYEAQQDKSGLPNDRFSAERPEGSISTLTIQRTEQRDSAMYRCASSLVFRNTGELFFGEGSRLTVL.